These T cell receptor beta chains were read from a single sample in a study of T cell repertoires in cytomegalovirus infection. TCRdb re-called the reads through MiXCR, storing one row per CDR3 protein. Of 570,000 or so distinct CDR3 sequences listed, around 40% are singletons. The antigens for these receptors are not known. This sample comprised cultured PBMCs, obtained from culture after CMV antigen stimulation. These receptors all come from a human donor in good health (CMV status not recorded). Some clones in this sample may be carry-over from other donors' samples. CDR3s include the opening cysteine and the closing phenylalanine or tryptophan. A D gene is named only where the DNA matches it firmly. Where a row states a size, it is once, few, many or the class of an expanded clone; other rows omit it.

j_call,v_call,d_call,clone_size,cdr3_nt,cdr3_aa
TRBJ2-5,TRBV7-8,TRBD2,.,TGTGCCAGCAGCTTAGAGTTAGCGGGGGGGCGGGTACAAGAGACCCAGTACTTC,CASSLELAGGRVQETQYF
TRBJ2-1,TRBV25-1,.,.,TGTGCCAGCAGTGAATTAGAGATCTCCTACAATGAGCAGTTCTTC,CASSELEISYNEQFF
TRBJ2-7,TRBV10-2,.,.,TGCGCCAGCAGGAGGGCACGGACAACCCGGGCCTTGAACGAGCAGTACTTC,CASRRARTTRALNEQYF
TRBJ2-1,TRBV15,TRBD2,.,TGTGCCACCAGCAGACTCGGCGGGAGGGCCCTAATCCATGAGCAGTTCTTC,CATSRLGGRALIHEQFF
TRBJ2-5,TRBV7-9,TRBD2,.,TGTGCCAGCAGCTTGAGACTAGCGGGATGGGGGCAAGAGACCCAGTACTTC,CASSLRLAGWGQETQYF
TRBJ2-6,TRBV7-2,TRBD1,many,TGTGCCAGCAGGCCCCATGTACCACAGGGGTACAGCTCTGGGGCCAACGTCCTGACTTTC,CASRPHVPQGYSSGANVLTF
TRBJ2-1,TRBV7-6,TRBD2,few,TGTGCCAGCAGCCCTAGCGGGAGTGGGTACAATGAGCAGTTCTTC,CASSPSGSGYNEQFF
TRBJ2-2,TRBV6-1,TRBD1,few,TGTGCCAGCAGTGGTCCGGGGACAGGGGGCCCCGGGGAGCTGTTTTTT,CASSGPGTGGPGELFF
TRBJ2-7,TRBV27,.,once,TGTGCCAGCGAGGTGGGGGGCGAGCAGTACTTC,CASEVGGEQYF
TRBJ2-3,TRBV27,.,.,TGTGCCAGCAGTTTGCACTTTACTAGCACAGATACGCAGTATTTT,CASSLHFTSTDTQYF
TRBJ2-5,TRBV25-1,TRBD1,.,TGTGCCAGCAGTGAGTTGGGGACAGGGCAAGAGACCCAGTACTTC,CASSELGTGQETQYF
TRBJ1-1,TRBV20-1,TRBD1,.,TGCAGTGCTAAGAAGACAGGGGATAGGACTGAAGCTTTCTTT,CSAKKTGDRTEAFF
TRBJ2-5,TRBV11-1,.,.,TGTGCCAGCAGATGGGCCCCCTCAGAGACCCAGTACTTC,CASRWAPSETQYF
TRBJ2-1,TRBV20-1,.,.,TGCAGTGCGGGCAATGAGCAGTTCTTC,CSAGNEQFF
TRBJ1-4,TRBV20-1,.,.,TGCAGTGCTAGGTCGGGGCGGCTTGCGGAAAAACTGTTTTTT,CSARSGRLAEKLFF
TRBJ2-5,TRBV4-1,.,once,TGCGCCAGCAGCCAAGAGGGACTTGAAGAGACCCAGTACTTC,CASSQEGLEETQYF
TRBJ2-2,TRBV7-2,.,few,TGTGCCAGCAGGCCAGGACTGAACACCGGGGAGCTGTTTTTT,CASRPGLNTGELFF
TRBJ1-6,TRBV5-1,TRBD1,.,TGCGCCAGCAGCTTTGGGGGACAGGGGGCGAGGATCAGGACACCCCTCCACTTT,CASSFGGQGARIRTPLHF
TRBJ1-3,TRBV19,.,few,TGTGCCAGTAGTAACCAGGGGCCCGGAAACACCATATATTTT,CASSNQGPGNTIYF
TRBJ2-3,TRBV7-2,.,many,TGTGCCAGCAGTCTGGAGCTCGATACGCAGTATTTT,CASSLELDTQYF
TRBJ1-4,TRBV2,.,few,TGTGCCAGCAGCACCCCCCAAACGGCAACTAATGAAAAACTGTTTTTT,CASSTPQTATNEKLFF
TRBJ1-4,TRBV19,TRBD1,few,TGTGCCAAGCCTTTTAAACAGGGGGCCGGAAATGAAAAACTGTTTTTT,CAKPFKQGAGNEKLFF
TRBJ1-3,TRBV7-2,.,few,TGTGCCAGCACCTGGAGGGTTGGAAACACCATATATTTT,CASTWRVGNTIYF
TRBJ1-2,TRBV2,.,.,TGTGCCAGCAGTGAAATTTTAGTCCGGGAGGGGTTTGGCTACACCTTC,CASSEILVREGFGYTF